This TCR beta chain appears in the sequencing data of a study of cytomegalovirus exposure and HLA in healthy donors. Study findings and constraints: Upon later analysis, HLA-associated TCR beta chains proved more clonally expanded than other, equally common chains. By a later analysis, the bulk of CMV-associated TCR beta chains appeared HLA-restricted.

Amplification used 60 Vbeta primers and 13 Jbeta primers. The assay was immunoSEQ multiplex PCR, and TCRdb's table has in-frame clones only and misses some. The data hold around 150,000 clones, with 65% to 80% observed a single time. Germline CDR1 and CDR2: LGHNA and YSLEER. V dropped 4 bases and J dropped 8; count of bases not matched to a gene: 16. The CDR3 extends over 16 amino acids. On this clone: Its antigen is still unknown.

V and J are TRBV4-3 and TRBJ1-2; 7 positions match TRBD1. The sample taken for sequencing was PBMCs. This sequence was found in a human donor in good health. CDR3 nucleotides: TGCGCCAGCAGCCCTAAAGTAGGCGCAGGGGGTGTGGGCTACACCTTC. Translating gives CASSPKVGAGGVGYTF.